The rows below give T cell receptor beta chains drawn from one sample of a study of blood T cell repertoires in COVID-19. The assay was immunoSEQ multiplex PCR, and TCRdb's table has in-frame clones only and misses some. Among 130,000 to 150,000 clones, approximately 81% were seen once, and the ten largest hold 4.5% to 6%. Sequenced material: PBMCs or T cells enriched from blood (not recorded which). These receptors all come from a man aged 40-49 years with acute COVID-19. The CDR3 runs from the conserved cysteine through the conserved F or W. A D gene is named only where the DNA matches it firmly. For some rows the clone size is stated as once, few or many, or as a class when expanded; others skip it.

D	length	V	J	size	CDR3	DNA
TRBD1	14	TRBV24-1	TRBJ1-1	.	CATSDSNRGTEAFF	TGTGCCACCAGTGATTCGAACAGGGGAACTGAAGCTTTCTTT
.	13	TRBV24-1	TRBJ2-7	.	CATSEGAPYEQYF	TGTGCCACCAGTGAGGGGGCCCCCTACGAGCAGTACTTC
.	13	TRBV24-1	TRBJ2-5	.	CATSGGGQETQYF	TGTGCCACCAGTGGAGGGGGACAAGAGACCCAGTACTTC
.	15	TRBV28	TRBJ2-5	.	CASSLEWVAAETQYF	TGTGCCAGCAGTTTGGAATGGGTGGCGGCGGAGACCCAGTACTTC
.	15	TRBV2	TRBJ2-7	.	CASSERGQFSYEQYF	TGTGCCAGCAGTGAGCGGGGACAGTTCTCCTACGAGCAGTACTTC
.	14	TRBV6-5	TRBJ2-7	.	CASSSIGGSYEQYF	TGTGCCAGCAGCTCCATCGGAGGCTCCTACGAGCAGTACTTC
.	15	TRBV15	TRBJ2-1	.	CATSMGGLRNNEQFF	TGTGCCACCAGCATGGGTGGACTACGAAACAATGAGCAGTTCTTC
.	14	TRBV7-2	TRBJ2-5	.	CASSPSRPGETQYF	TGTGCCAGCAGCCCATCGCGACCGGGGGAGACCCAGTACTTC
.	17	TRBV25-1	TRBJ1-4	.	CASTPGGADATNEKLFF	TGTGCCAGCACCCCCGGGGGGGCTGATGCAACTAATGAAAAACTGTTTTTT
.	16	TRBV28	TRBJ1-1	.	CASTYSTGTLNTEAFF	TGTGCCAGCACTTATTCGACCGGGACACTTAACACTGAAGCTTTCTTT
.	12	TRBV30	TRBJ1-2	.	CAWTDRNYGYTF	TGTGCCTGGACCGACAGGAACTATGGCTACACCTTC
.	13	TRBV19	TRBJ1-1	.	CATSLTGNTEAFF	TGTGCTACATCTCTAACGGGAAACACTGAAGCTTTCTTT
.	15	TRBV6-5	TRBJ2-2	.	CASSYGRVGTGELFF	TGTGCCAGCAGTTACGGCAGGGTGGGCACCGGGGAGCTGTTTTTT
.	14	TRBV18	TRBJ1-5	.	CASSPAGGNQPQHF	TGTGCCAGCTCACCTGCGGGGGGTAATCAGCCCCAGCATTTT
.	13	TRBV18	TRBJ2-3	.	CASSPPGTDTQYF	TGTGCCAGCTCCCCTCCCGGCACAGATACGCAGTATTTT
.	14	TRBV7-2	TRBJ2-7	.	CASSLGAGAYEQYF	TGTGCCAGCAGCTTAGGAGCAGGGGCCTACGAGCAGTACTTC
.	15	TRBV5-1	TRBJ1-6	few	CASSPTDSDNSPLHF	TGCGCCAGCAGCCCTACAGATAGTGATAATTCACCCCTCCACTTT
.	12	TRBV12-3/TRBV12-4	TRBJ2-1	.	CASSPEGEEQFF	TGTGCCAGCAGCCCCGAGGGGGAAGAGCAGTTCTTC
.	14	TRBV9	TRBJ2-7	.	CASSGSQGPYEQYF	TGTGCCAGCAGCGGGTCACAGGGCCCCTACGAGCAGTACTTC
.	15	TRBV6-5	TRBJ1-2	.	CASSPRSHGGSGYTF	TGTGCCAGCAGTCCCAGAAGTCACGGGGGAAGTGGCTACACCTTC
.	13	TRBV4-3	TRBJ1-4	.	CASSQGAWEKLFF	TGCGCCAGCAGCCAAGGGGCATGGGAAAAACTGTTTTTT
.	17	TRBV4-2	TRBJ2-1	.	CASSHTAGVEPGNEQFF	TGTGCCAGCAGCCACACGGCCGGGGTTGAGCCCGGCAATGAGCAGTTCTTC
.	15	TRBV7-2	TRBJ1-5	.	CASSYLSRGDQPQHF	TGTGCCAGCAGCTACCTTAGCAGGGGCGATCAGCCCCAGCATTTT
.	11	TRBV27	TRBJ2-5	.	CASSSQETQYF	TGTGCCAGCAGTTCACAAGAGACCCAGTACTTC
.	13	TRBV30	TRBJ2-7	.	CAWSGGISYEQYF	TGTGCCTGGAGTGGGGGCATCTCCTACGAGCAGTACTTC
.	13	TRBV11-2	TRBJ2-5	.	CASRGGLMATQYF	TGTGCCAGCAGAGGCGGACTGATGGCGACCCAGTACTTC
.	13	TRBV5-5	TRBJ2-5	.	CASSPGTRGTQYF	TGTGCCAGCAGCCCCGGGACAAGGGGGACCCAGTACTTC
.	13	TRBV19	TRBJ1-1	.	CASSIRGNTEAFF	TGTGCCAGTAGTATCCGGGGGAACACTGAAGCTTTCTTT
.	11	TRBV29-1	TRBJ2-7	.	CSVVLVHEQYF	TGCAGCGTTGTCCTAGTCCACGAGCAGTACTTC
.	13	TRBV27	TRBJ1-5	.	CASSGQSNQPQHF	TGTGCCAGCAGTGGACAGAGCAATCAGCCCCAGCATTTT
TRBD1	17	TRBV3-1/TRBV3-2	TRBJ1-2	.	CASSYIAGQGSNYGYTF	TGTGCCAGCAGCTATATCGCGGGACAGGGGTCTAACTATGGCTACACCTTC
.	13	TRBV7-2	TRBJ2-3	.	CASSPHGRDTQYF	TGTGCCAGCAGCCCCCATGGCAGGGATACGCAGTATTTT
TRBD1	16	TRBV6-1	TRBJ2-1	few	CASSASLPDRGYEQFF	TGTGCCAGCAGTGCCTCGCTCCCTGACAGGGGTTATGAGCAGTTCTTC
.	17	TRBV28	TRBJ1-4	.	CASSLPSGGRTQEKLFF	TGTGCCAGCAGTTTGCCTAGCGGGGGGCGGACGCAGGAAAAACTGTTTTTT
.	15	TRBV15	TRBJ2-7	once	CATSRGGTGGYEQYF	TGTGCCACCAGCAGGGGGGGGACAGGTGGGTACGAGCAGTACTTC
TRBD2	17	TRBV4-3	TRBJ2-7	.	CASSQVLAGDSRNEQYF	TGCGCCAGCAGCCAAGTACTAGCGGGGGATTCTAGGAACGAGCAGTACTTC
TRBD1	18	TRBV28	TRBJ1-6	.	CASRADRGRDFYNSPLHF	TGTGCCAGCAGAGCGGACAGGGGACGGGATTTTTATAATTCACCCCTCCACTTT
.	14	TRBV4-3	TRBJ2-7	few	CASSQDRGSYEQYF	TGCGCCAGCAGCCAAGATAGGGGATCCTACGAGCAGTACTTC
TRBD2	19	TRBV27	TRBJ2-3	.	CASSLLSLAGTASTDTQYF	TGTGCCAGCAGTTTATTATCCCTAGCGGGGACCGCTAGCACAGATACGCAGTATTTT
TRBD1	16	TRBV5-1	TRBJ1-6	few	CASSSGQGDYNSPLHF	TGCGCCAGCAGCTCGGGACAGGGGGATTATAATTCACCCCTCCACTTT
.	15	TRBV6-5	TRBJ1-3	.	CASSSPRGFGNTIYF	TGTGCCAGCAGTTCTCCCCGGGGTTTTGGAAACACCATATATTTT
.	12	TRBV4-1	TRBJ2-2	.	CASSPIAGELFF	TGCGCCAGCAGCCCCATAGCTGGGGAGCTGTTTTTT
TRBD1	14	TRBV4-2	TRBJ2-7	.	CASSLDRGSYEQYF	TGTGCCAGCAGCCTTGACAGGGGATCCTACGAGCAGTACTTC
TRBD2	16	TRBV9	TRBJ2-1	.	CASSPQVGRERSEQFF	TGTGCCAGCAGCCCTCAAGTGGGGCGGGAGAGAAGTGAGCAGTTCTTC
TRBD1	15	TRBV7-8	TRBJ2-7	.	CASSASGTASYEQYF	TGTGCCAGCAGCGCATCCGGGACAGCCTCCTACGAGCAGTACTTC
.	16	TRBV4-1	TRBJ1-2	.	CASSQDGRTRFYGYTF	TGCGCCAGCAGCCAAGATGGGAGGACCAGATTCTATGGCTACACCTTC
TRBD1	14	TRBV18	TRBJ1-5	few	CASSTPGGGQPQHF	TGTGCCAGCTCAACGCCAGGGGGTGGACAGCCCCAGCATTTT
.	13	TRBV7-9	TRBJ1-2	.	CASSWTENYGYTF	TGTGCCAGCAGCTGGACAGAAAACTATGGCTACACCTTC
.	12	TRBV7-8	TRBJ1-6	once	CASSRAGAPLHF	TGTGCCAGCAGCCGGGCGGGGGCACCCCTCCACTTT
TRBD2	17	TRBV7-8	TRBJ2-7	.	CASSYYNGGGSRYEQYF	TGTGCCAGCAGCTACTACAACGGGGGGGGCTCCCGTTACGAGCAGTACTTC
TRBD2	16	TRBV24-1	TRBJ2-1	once	CATSDFKGDYYNEQFF	TGTGCCACCAGTGATTTTAAAGGGGACTACTACAATGAGCAGTTCTTC
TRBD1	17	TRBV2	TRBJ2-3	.	CASRPYRGEGSTDTQYF	TGTGCCAGCAGGCCTTACAGGGGCGAGGGGAGCACAGATACGCAGTATTTT
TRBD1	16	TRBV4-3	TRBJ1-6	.	CASSQDRDRLGSPLHF	TGCGCCAGCAGCCAAGACCGGGACAGGTTGGGTTCACCCCTCCACTTT